Shown below are 15 T cell receptor beta chains from a single sample sequenced in a study of regulatory T cells in long-lasting Graves disease. Building the TCR beta libraries relied on iRepertoire HTBI primers, and CDR3 regions underwent Arm-PCR. One entry per CDR3 protein, called by TCRdb with MiXCR from the multiplex PCR reads. The table has 400,000 or so distinct CDR3 sequences, 23% seen once. The time point was: persistent/refractory GD, antithyroid drugs over 5 years with positive TRAb. Construction of the TCR library relied on RNA isolated from PBMCs. Sequencing was performed on peripheral blood mononuclear cells (PBMCs), taken when the disease was refractory, from a patient treated with antithyroid drugs. The receptors were sampled from a female donor with Graves disease.

CDR3 residues: CASSFTGTGANVLTF. In DNA form, the CDR3 reads TGCGCCAGCAGCTTTACAGGCACTGGGGCCAACGTCCTGACTTTC. This rearrangement joins TRBV5-1 to TRBJ2-6; weak D call: TRBD1 (5 bases). The CDR3 is 15 amino acids. The germline CDR1 and CDR2 sequences are SGHRS and YFSETQ. V was trimmed by 2 bases and J by 2 bases, leaving 8 bases between them.

This clonotype appeared many times. V gene TRBV27 combines with J gene TRBJ1-2; D is unclear. CDR1 MNHEY and CDR2 SMNVEV come from the germline V gene (reference sequence). Trimming removed 0 bases at V and 4 bases at J, with 9 bases between. CDR3 size: 14 residues. As DNA, the CDR3 is TGTGCCAGCAGTTTATCGTGGCAGAGCTATGGCTACACCTTC. This gives the protein CASSLSWQSYGYTF.

Many counts were recorded for this clonotype. The chain has TRBV6-5 and TRBJ1-1; D uncertain. This CDR3 region has 16 residues. From germline, CDR1 is MNHEY and CDR2 SVGAGI. V was trimmed by 0 bases and J by 3 bases, leaving 14 bases between them. The CDR3 reads CASSYSADGIYTEAFF. CDR3 coding DNA: TGTGCCAGCAGTTACTCAGCAGACGGAATCTACACTGAAGCTTTCTTT.

As for this clonotype: A clone one base away is much larger, so this may be a read error. The rearrangement joins TRBV7-9 to TRBJ1-1; D perhaps matches TRBD1 (5 bases). Germline lookup yields CDR1 SEHNR and CDR2 FQNEAQ (reference sequence). This CDR3 region has 13 residues. The V gene lost 5 bases and the J gene lost 1 base, with 8 bases spanning the gap. The CDR3, as DNA: TGTGCCAGCAGCCGGACACAGAACACTGAAGCTTTCTTT. This encodes CASSRTQNTEAFF.

This clonotype was detected only a few times. The chain couples TRBV29-1 to TRBJ2-5; tentative D call: TRBD2 (5 bases). CDR1 is SQVTM and CDR2 is ANQGSEA in the germline V gene. V lost 1 base, J lost 7 bases, and 16 bases lay in between. CDR3 size: 14 residues. CDR3 bases: TGCAGCGTTGAAGGTGGTAGCGCCGTGGGGACCCAGTACTTC. As protein: CSVEGGSAVGTQYF. Full variable domain (outside the CDR3, taken from reference TRBV29-1 and TRBJ2-5): SAVISQKPSRDICQRGTSLTIQCQVDSQVTMMFWYRQQPGQSLTLIATANQGSEATYESGFVIDKFPISRPNLTFSTLTVSNMSPEDSSIYLCSVEGGSAVGTQYFGPGTRLLVL.

This clonotype was seen at least ten times. This sequence joins TRBV2 and TRBJ2-1; 10 bases line up with TRBD1. Germline V gives CDR1 SNHLY, CDR2 FYNNEI. The CDR3 consists of 13 residues. Losses at the gene ends were 7 bases for V and 9 bases for J; bases not matched to a gene: 6. In nucleotides, the CDR3 is TGTGCCAGCAATACGGACAGGGGGACTGAGCAGTTCTTC. Translation: CASNTDRGTEQFF. Full variable domain (outside the CDR3, taken from reference TRBV2 and TRBJ2-1): EPEVTQTPSHQVTQMGQEVILRCVPISNHLYFYWYRQILGQKVEFLVSFYNNEISEKSEIFDDQFSVERPDGSNFTLKIRSTKLEDSAMYFCASNTDRGTEQFFGPGTRLTVL.

This clonotype was seen a few times. The CDR3: CASSFYRNEQFF. The CDR3 nucleotides read TGTGCCAGCAGTTTTTACCGAAATGAGCAGTTCTTC. The V call is TRBV6-2 or TRBV6-3, the J call TRBJ2-1, with D hard to call. This CDR3 is built from 12 residues. Looked up from germline, CDR1 is MNHEY and CDR2 is SVGEGT. Trimming took off 4 bases at V and 7 bases at J, with 8 bases between the two ends.

This clonotype was detected a few times. V usage is TRBV20-1 and J usage is TRBJ1-1; 9 nucleotides match TRBD1. CDR3 length: 13 amino acids. CDR1 is DFQATT, CDR2 SNEGSKA, per germline (reference sequence). Trimming removed 1 base from V and 5 bases from J; junction bases left unmatched: 2. The CDR3 DNA reads TGCAGTGCTAGAGCGACAGGGGGTACTGAAGCTTTCTTT. It codes for CSARATGGTEAFF.

This clonotype has at least ten counts. The DNA of the CDR3 is TGTGCCAGCAGGGCACGTGGGACCCTAGGGACTGAAGCTTTCTTT. Its translation: CASRARGTLGTEAFF. This chain uses TRBV28 with TRBJ1-1; D possibly corresponds to TRBD1 (5 bases). Looked up from germline, CDR1 is MDHEN and CDR2 is SYDVKM. Trimming took off 6 bases at V and 5 bases at J, with 19 bases between the two ends. The CDR3 has 15 amino acids.

This clonotype has a handful of counts. This could be a read error, since a much larger clone is one nucleotide away. This rearrangement joins TRBV6-5 to TRBJ1-1; D remains ambiguous. There are 14 residues in the CDR3. Germline V lookup: CDR1 MNHEY, CDR2 SVGAGI. The germline V and J ends were trimmed by 2 bases and 0 bases, with 7 bases remaining between them. CDR3 amino acids: CASSYVGLNTEAFF. Here the CDR3 DNA reads TGTGCCAGCAGTTACGTGGGCTTGAACACTGAAGCTTTCTTT.

In DNA form, the CDR3 reads TGTGCCAGCAGGTCCCCGCAATTCACCGGGGAGCTGTTTTTT. It yields the protein CASRSPQFTGELFF. V gene TRBV2 combines with J gene TRBJ2-2; D not resolved. Germline values: CDR1 SNHLY, CDR2 FYNNEI. Trimming took off 6 bases at V and 4 bases at J, with 12 bases between the two ends. The CDR3 loop spans 14 amino acids.

V gene TRBV15 combines with J gene TRBJ1-4, with TRBD1 matching 7 bases. The CDR3 totals 14 residues. The junction had 10 bases not matched to a gene; V was cut back by 7 bases and J by 8 bases. Germline V gene data show CDR1 as LNHNV and CDR2 as YYDKDF (reference sequence). CDR3 nucleotide sequence: TGTGCCACCACAACAGGGGCGGGTGGAGAAAAACTGTTTTTT. Its protein is CATTTGAGGEKLFF.

This clonotype came up many times. The chain employs TRBV11-2 and TRBJ2-5; TRBD2 aligns across 7 bases. The trim removed 7 bases at V and 4 bases at J, leaving 15 bases unmatched. The CDR3 runs to 16 residues. Germline-derived CDR1 and CDR2 are SGHAT and FQNNGV. CDR3 sequence (DNA): TGTGCCAGCACCACAGCTGGCGGGAGTCAGGGAGAGACCCAGTACTTC. It is translated as CASTTAGGSQGETQYF.

This clonotype came up a few times. The CDR3 DNA is TGTGCCAGCAGCCTGCAATTGCTGAACACCGGGGAGCTGTTTTTT. It translates to CASSLQLLNTGELFF. V and J are TRBV7-9 and TRBJ2-2; no firm D call. The CDR3 is 15 amino acids. CDR1 SEHNR and CDR2 FQNEAQ come from the germline V gene (reference sequence). V gave up 5 bases and J gave up 1 base, with 11 bases separating them.

This clonotype was counted ten times or more. The V gene is TRBV24-1, the J gene TRBJ1-2; possible D gene TRBD1, 5 bases. Trimming took off 4 bases at V and 6 bases at J, with 11 bases between the two ends. The CDR3 is made up of 13 amino acids. The germline V gene encodes CDR1 KGHDR and CDR2 SFDVKD. The CDR3, as DNA: TGTGCCACCAGTGACAGCAGGGTCAATGGCTACACCTTC. It encodes CATSDSRVNGYTF.